The clone carrying this T cell receptor (beta chain) was detected only once. The data are from a study of control samples from healthy donors and cancer patients. Clones were read by immunoSEQ multiplex PCR, and TCRdb kept only the in-frame ones, dropping some. The data contain 130,000 to 150,000 clones, roughly 94% of them singletons. V shed 4 bases, J shed 7 bases, and the junction held 3 bases outside the gene matches. Germline CDR1 LGHDT, CDR2 YNNKEL (reference sequence). The CDR3 length is 13 residues. Sequences were obtained from PBMCs. This clonotype was sampled from a man aged 55-75 years with colorectal cancer. The rearrangement links TRBV3-1 (or the pseudogene TRBV3-2) to TRBJ2-7; 11 bases match TRBD1. The DNA for the CDR3 is TGTGCCAGCAGCCTGGACAGGGGGCATGAGCAGTACTTC. As protein: CASSLDRGHEQYF.